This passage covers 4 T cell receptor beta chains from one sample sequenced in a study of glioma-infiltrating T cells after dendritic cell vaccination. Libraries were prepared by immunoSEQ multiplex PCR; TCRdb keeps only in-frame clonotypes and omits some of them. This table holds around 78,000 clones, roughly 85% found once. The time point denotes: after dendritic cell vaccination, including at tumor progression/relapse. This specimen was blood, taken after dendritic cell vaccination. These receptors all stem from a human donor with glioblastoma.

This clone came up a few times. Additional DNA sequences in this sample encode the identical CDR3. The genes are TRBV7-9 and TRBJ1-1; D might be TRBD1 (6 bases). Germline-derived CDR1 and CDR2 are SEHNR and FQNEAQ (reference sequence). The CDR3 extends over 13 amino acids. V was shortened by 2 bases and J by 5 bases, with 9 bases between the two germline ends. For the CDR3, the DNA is TGTGCCAGCAGCTTAACAGGGAATACTGAAGCTTTCTTT. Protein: CASSLTGNTEAFF.

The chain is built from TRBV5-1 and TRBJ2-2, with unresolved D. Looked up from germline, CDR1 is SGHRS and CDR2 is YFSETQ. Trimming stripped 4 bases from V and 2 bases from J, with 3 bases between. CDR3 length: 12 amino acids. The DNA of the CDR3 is TGCGCCAGCAGCCTAAACACCGGGGAGCTGTTTTTT. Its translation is CASSLNTGELFF.

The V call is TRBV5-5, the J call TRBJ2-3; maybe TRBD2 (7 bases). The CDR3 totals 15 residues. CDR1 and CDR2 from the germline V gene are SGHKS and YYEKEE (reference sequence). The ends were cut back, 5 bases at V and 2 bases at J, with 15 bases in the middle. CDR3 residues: CASSRGAVNTDTQYF. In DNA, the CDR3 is TGTGCCAGCAGTCGGGGGGCCGTAAACACAGATACGCAGTATTTT.

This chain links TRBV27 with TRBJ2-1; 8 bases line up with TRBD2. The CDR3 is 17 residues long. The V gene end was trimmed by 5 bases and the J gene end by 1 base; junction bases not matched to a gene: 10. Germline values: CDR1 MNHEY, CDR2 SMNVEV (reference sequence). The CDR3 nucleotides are TGTGCCAGCAGTCCAAAAACCGGGGGGGGGTCCTACAATGAGCAGTTCTTC. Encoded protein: CASSPKTGGGSYNEQFF.